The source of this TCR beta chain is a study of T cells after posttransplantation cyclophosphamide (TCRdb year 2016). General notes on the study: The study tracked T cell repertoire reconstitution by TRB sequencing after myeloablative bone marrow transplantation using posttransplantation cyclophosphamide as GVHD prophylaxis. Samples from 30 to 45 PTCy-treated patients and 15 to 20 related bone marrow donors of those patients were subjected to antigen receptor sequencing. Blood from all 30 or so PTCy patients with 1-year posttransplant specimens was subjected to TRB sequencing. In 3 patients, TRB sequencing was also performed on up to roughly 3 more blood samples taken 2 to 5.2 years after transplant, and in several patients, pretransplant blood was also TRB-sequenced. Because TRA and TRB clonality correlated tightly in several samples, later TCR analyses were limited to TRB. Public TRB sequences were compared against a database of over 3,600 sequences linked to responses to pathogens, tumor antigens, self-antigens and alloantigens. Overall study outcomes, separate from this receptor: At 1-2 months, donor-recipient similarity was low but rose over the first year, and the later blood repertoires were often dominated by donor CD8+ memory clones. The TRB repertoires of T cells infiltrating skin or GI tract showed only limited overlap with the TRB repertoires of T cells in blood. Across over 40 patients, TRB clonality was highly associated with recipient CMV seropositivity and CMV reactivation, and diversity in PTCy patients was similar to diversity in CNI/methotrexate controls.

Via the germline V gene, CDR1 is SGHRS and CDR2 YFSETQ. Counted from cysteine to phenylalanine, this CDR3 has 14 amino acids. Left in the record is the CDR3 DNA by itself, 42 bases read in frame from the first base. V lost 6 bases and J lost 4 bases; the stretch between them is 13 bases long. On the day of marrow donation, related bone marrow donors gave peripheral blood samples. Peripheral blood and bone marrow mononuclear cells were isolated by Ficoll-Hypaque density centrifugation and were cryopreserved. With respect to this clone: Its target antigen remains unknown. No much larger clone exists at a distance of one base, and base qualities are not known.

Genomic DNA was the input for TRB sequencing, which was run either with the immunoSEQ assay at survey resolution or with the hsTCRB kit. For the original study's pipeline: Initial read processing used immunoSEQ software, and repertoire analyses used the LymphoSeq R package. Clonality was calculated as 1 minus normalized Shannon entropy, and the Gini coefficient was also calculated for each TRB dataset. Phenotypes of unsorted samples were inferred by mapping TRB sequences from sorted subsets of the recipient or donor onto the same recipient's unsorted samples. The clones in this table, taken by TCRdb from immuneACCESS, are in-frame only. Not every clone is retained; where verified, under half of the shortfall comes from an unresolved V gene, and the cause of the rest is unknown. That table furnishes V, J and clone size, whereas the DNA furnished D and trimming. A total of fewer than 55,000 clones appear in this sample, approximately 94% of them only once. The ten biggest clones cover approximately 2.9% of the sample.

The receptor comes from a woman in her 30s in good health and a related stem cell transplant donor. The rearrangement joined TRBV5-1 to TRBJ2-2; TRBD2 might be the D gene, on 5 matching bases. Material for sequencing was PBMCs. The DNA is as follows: TGCGCCAGCACCCGGTTGGCGGGCACCGGGGAGCTGTTTTTT. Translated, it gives CASTRLAGTGELFF.